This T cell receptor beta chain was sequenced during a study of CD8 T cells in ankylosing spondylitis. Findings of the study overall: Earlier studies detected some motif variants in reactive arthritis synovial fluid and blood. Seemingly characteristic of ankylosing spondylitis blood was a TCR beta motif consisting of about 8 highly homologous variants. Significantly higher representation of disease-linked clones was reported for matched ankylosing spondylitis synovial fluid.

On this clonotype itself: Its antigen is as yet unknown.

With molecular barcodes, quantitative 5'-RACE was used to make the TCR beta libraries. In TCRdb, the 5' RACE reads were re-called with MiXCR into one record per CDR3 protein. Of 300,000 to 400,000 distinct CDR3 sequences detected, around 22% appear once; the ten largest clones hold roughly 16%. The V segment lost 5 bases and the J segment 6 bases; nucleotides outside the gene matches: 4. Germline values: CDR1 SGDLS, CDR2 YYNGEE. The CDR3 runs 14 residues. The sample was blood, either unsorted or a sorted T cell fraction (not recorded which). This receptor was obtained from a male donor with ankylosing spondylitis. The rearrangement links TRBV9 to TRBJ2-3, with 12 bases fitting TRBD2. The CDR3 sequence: CASSGGLAGDTQYF. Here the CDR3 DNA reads TGTGCCAGCAGTGGGGGACTAGCGGGCGATACGCAGTATTTT.